This section outlines one T cell receptor beta chain sequence together with its context. The antigen it recognizes is unknown. No qualities accompany the bases; no much larger clone lies one base away. This sample was taken from a study of T cells in tuberculosis (dated by TCRdb to the late 2010s). Regarding the complete study: In the study, CD1B tetramers and high-throughput TCR immunosequencing were combined to characterize T cells specific for the mycobacterial lipid antigen glucose monomycolate (GMM). With approximately ten people per group, a South African clinical cohort compared IGRA-negative adolescents, IGRA-positive adolescents with latent tuberculosis, and adults with active tuberculosis.

At study entry, adolescents were screened for latent tuberculosis infection using a tuberculin skin test and the QuantiFERON-TB GOLD In-Tube IGRA. Immunosequencing was performed on unsorted cryopreserved PBMC, with 110,000 or so T cells per clinical donor covered on average. Eleven high schools in the Worcester region of the Western Cape, South Africa, served as enrollment sites for adolescents aged 12 to 18 years. Roughly ten M. tuberculosis-infected adolescents and around 10 uninfected adolescents were selected, with the two groups matched for age and sex. PBMC from adolescents were isolated by density centrifugation from freshly drawn heparinized blood and then cryopreserved. The immunoSEQ multiplex PCR assay was used to generate TCR libraries, with TCR-beta and/or TCR-alpha/delta assays applied to each sample. The amplified TCR libraries were sequenced on the Illumina high-throughput platform. The study's processing was this. Clustering and dimensionality reduction relied on pairwise TCRdist distances among GMM-specific receptors from T cells that were either sorted ex vivo or expanded in vitro. The score assigned to each clinical repertoire was mean NN-distance, meaning the average TCRdist to the nearest 10% of tetramer-positive reference sequences. GEM TCR motif frequency was calculated as the fraction of unique TCRs that matched known GEM sequences in V/J usage and CDR3 length. Linear discriminant analysis with leave-one-out cross-validation, implemented in scikit-learn, was used to classify active tuberculosis. The table was pulled from immuneACCESS by TCRdb, which kept in-frame rearrangements only. Such tables lose some clones; where checked, under half of the loss comes from unresolved V genes, and the rest has no known cause. V and J calls and clone size are given by that table; D and trimming were obtained from the DNA. Across this sample there are 26,000 or so clones, with nearly 90% seen only once. The leading ten clones occupy roughly 6.1% of the sample.

The full study reports these points: Compared with IGRA-negative controls, TCR-alpha repertoires from active tuberculosis had smaller mean NN-distances to GMM-specific TCRs, which suggests clonal expansion of these TCRs. An accuracy of roughly 84% (AUROC around 0.9) was reached by a classifier using the diverse GMM-specific repertoire, compared with approximately 70% accuracy when GEM motif frequencies were used. The smaller NN-distances were partly driven by shorter CDR3-alpha lengths in active tuberculosis patients, and the difference for TCR-beta did not reach statistical significance. Clinical samples were chosen by availability of cryopreserved specimens, and active tuberculosis cases were adults while controls were adolescents.

The CDR3 numbers 15 residues from cysteine through phenylalanine. The only DNA kept is the CDR3, 45 bases in frame from the first base. From the germline V gene, CDR1 is SGHAT and CDR2 is FQNNGV. Here V drops 4 bases and J drops 4 bases, and the junction holds 6 bases not matched to any gene. This receptor chain uses TRBV11-2 and TRBJ2-5, with 10 central nucleotides matching TRBD2. Sequenced input: PBMCs. The TCR comes from a donor aged 10-35 years with latent tuberculosis or without tuberculosis infection. The CDR3 here reads CASSYTAGGGETQYF. The sequenced DNA is TGTGCCAGCAGCTACACAGCGGGGGGGGGAGAGACCCAGTACTTC.